This is a list of T cell receptor beta chains from one sample in a study of blood T cells in healthy people across ages. TCRdb re-analysed the 5' RACE reads in MiXCR, keeping a single row per CDR3 protein. The top ten hold about 15% of the sample, which has 600,000 or so distinct CDR3 sequences, about 30% seen once. The sample comprised blood. The receptor set was obtained from a woman aged 80 or over in good health. CDR3s include the opening cysteine and the closing phenylalanine or tryptophan. The D gene is left open where the match is weak. The size of a clone is reported for some rows only, either as once, few or many, or as a class for expanded clones.

abundance | j_gene | v_gene | d_gene | CDR3nt | CDR3aa
many | TRBJ2-1 | TRBV15 | TRBD2 | TGTGCCACCAGCAGAGATCGGGGCGGGGGGCCCTACAATGAGCAGTTCTTC | CATSRDRGGGPYNEQFF
NA | TRBJ2-7 | TRBV5-1 | NA | TGCGCCAACAGCTTGGGCGGAGCCTACGAGCAGTACTTC | CANSLGGAYEQYF
NA | TRBJ2-7 | TRBV6-1 | NA | TGTGCCGGCAGTGAAGCGCGGGGCGGGGGCCCTACCTACGAGCAGTACTTC | CAGSEARGGGPTYEQYF
many | TRBJ2-5 | TRBV20-1 | NA | TGCAGTGCTAGAGGCGGCAGAACCCGGGAGACCCAGTACTTC | CSARGGRTRETQYF
NA | TRBJ2-3 | TRBV9 | TRBD2 | TGTGCCAGCAGCGCGCGGGGGGACACAGATACGCAGTATTTT | CASSARGDTDTQYF
few | TRBJ2-6 | TRBV7-2 | NA | TGTGCCAGCAGCTCAGTAGCCTCTGGGGCCAACGTCCTGACTTTC | CASSSVASGANVLTF
NA | TRBJ2-7 | TRBV7-2 | NA | TGTGCCAGCAGCGTCGCCTTCCTTGTCTACGAGCAGTACTTC | CASSVAFLVYEQYF
many | TRBJ2-3 | TRBV7-9 | NA | TGTGCCAGCACCCTTAATGCAGATACGCAGTATTTT | CASTLNADTQYF
NA | TRBJ2-3 | TRBV11-2 | TRBD2 | TGTGCCAGCAGCGCAGGACTAGCGGGGGGGTTAGATACGCAGTATTTT | CASSAGLAGGLDTQYF
many | TRBJ1-2 | TRBV10-3 | NA | TGTGCCATCAGGACTAACACAGTAGCTAACTATGGCTACACCTTC | CAIRTNTVANYGYTF
many | TRBJ2-3 | TRBV6-2/TRBV6-3 | TRBD2 | TGTGCCAGCAGACCCAGCGGGGCGGCAGATACGCAGTATTTT | CASRPSGAADTQYF
NA | TRBJ2-3 | TRBV9 | TRBD1 | TGTGCCAGCAGCCCCACAGGGGGGCCCACAGATACGCAGTATTTT | CASSPTGGPTDTQYF
many | TRBJ2-5 | TRBV7-9 | TRBD1 | TGTGCCAGCAGCTTTTTGCCGGGACAGGGCGAAGAGACCCAGTACTTC | CASSFLPGQGEETQYF
many | TRBJ2-1 | TRBV6-2/TRBV6-3 | TRBD1 | TGTGCCAGCAGCCGGGACAGGGCCTTCAGCGATGAGCAGTTCTTC | CASSRDRAFSDEQFF
many | TRBJ1-5 | TRBV30 | NA | TGTGCCTGGAGTGTACGGGTGGGAAGCAATCAGCCCCAGCATTTT | CAWSVRVGSNQPQHF
NA | TRBJ2-3 | TRBV20-1 | NA | TGCAGCCGCGCCGAATACTTAACAGATACGCAGTATTTT | CSRAEYLTDTQYF
NA | TRBJ2-1 | TRBV5-1 | TRBD2 | TGCGCCAGCAGCTCCGGACTAGCGGGGGCTTCTGAGCAGTTCTTC | CASSSGLAGASEQFF
few | TRBJ2-7 | TRBV6-1 | TRBD1 | TGTGCCAGCAGTGAAGGGACAGGGTGGAGGTCCTACAATGAGCAGTACTTC | CASSEGTGWRSYNEQYF
NA | TRBJ1-1 | TRBV5-6 | TRBD1 | TGTGCCAGCAGCTTTAGGGCAGGGGGTTTGAGTACTGAAGCTTTCTTT | CASSFRAGGLSTEAFF
NA | TRBJ2-3 | TRBV6-6 | TRBD2 | TGTGCCAGCACTGGGGGGGAGTTTGTCGCAGATACGCAGTATTTT | CASTGGEFVADTQYF